This T cell receptor (beta chain) comes out of a study of T cell responses to AZD1222 COVID-19 vaccine. V lost 4 bases and J lost 7; bases outside the gene matches: 11. Germline CDR1 reads LGHDT; CDR2 reads YNNKEL (reference sequence). The CDR3 contains 15 residues. Libraries were prepared by immunoSEQ multiplex PCR; TCRdb keeps only in-frame clonotypes and omits some of them. The table lists approximately 140,000 clones, 80% to 95% of them singletons. Study-level results: Rises in breadth and depth of Spike-specific TCRs came after two AZD1222 doses. The donor group comprised mostly white British people and more females; the analysis possibly underestimated clonal diversity. Variant regions that are unmutated are reportedly the target of nearly half of spike-specific TCRs.

Concerning this clone itself: What it binds is not known.

The source is an adult in good health. Sequencing was performed on peripheral blood, taken on day 0 of MenACWY control vaccination. This chain connects TRBV3-1 (or the pseudogene TRBV3-2) to TRBJ1-2, with TRBD1 matching 8 bases. The DNA of the CDR3 is TGTGCCAGCAGCCGAAGCAGGGGGCGCCTGGGTGGCTACACCTTC. Translated: CASSRSRGRLGGYTF.